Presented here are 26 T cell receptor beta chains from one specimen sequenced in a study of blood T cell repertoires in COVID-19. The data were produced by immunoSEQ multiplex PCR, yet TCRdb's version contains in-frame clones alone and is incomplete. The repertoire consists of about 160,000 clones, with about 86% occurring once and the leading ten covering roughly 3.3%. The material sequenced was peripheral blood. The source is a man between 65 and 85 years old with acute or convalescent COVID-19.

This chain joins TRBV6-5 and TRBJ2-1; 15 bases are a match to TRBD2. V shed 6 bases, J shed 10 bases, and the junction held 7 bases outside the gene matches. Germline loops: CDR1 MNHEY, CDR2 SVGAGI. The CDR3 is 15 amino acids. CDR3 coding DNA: TGTGCCAGCAGATTGGGACTAGCGGGAGGAGGGGAGCAGTTCTTC. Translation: CASRLGLAGGGEQFF.

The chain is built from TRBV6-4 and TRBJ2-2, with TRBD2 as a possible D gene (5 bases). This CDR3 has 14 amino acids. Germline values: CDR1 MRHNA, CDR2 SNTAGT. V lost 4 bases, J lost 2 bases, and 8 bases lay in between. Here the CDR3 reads CASSVGRNTGELFF. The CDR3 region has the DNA TGTGCCAGCAGTGTTGGGAGAAACACCGGGGAGCTGTTTTTT.

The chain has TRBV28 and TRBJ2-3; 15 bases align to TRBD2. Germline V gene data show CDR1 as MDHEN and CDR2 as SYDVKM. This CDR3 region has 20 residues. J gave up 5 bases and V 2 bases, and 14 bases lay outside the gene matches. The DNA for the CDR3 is TGTGCCAGCAGTTTAGGACAGGGGACTAGCGGGAGGAGAAGGGGAGATACGCAGTATTTT. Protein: CASSLGQGTSGRRRGDTQYF.

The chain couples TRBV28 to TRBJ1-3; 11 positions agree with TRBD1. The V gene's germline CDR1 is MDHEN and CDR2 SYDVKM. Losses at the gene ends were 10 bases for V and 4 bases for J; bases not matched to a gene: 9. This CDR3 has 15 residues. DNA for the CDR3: TGTGCCACGGGAGGACAGGGGGCGGACGGAAACACCATATATTTT. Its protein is CATGGQGADGNTIYF.

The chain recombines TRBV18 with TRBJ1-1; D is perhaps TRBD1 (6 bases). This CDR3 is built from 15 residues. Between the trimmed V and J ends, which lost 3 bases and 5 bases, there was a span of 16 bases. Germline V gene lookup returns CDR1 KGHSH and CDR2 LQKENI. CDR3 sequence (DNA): TGTGCCAGCTCACCGACGCACAGGGAAGGGACTGAAGCTTTCTTT. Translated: CASSPTHREGTEAFF.

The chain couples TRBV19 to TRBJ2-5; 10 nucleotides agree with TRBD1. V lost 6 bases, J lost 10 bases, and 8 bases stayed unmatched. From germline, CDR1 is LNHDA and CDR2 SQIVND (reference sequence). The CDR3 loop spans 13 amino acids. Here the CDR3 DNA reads TGTGCCAGTAGCCGCACCCGGGACAGGGGCCAGTACTTC. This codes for CASSRTRDRGQYF. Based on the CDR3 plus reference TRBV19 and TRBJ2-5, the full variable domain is DGGITQSPKYLFRKEGQNVTLSCEQNLNHDAMYWYRQDPGQGLRLIYYSQIVNDFQKGDIAEGYSVSREKKESFPLTVTSAQKNPTAFYLCASSRTRDRGQYFGPGTRLLVL.

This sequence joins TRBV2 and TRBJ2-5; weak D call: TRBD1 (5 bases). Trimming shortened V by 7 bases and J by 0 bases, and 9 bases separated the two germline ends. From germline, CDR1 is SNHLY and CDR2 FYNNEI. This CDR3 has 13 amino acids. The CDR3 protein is CASTTGYQETQYF. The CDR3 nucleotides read TGTGCCAGCACTACAGGCTACCAAGAGACCCAGTACTTC.

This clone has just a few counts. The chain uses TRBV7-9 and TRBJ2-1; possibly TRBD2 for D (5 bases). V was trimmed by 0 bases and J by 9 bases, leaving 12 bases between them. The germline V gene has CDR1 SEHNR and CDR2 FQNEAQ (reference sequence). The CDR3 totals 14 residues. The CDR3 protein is CASSLALRESEQFF. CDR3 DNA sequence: TGTGCCAGCAGCTTAGCGCTCCGGGAAAGTGAGCAGTTCTTC.

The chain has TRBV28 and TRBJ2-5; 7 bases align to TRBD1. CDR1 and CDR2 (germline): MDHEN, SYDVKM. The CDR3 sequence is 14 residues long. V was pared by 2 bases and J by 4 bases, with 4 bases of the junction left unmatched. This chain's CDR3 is CASSLRGLGETQYF. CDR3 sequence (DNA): TGTGCCAGCAGTTTAAGGGGGCTGGGAGAGACCCAGTACTTC.

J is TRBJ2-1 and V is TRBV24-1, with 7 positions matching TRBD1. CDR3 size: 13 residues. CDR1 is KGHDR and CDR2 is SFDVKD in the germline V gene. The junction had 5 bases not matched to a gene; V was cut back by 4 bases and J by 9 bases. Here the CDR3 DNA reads TGTGCCACCAGTGAAGGGTACAGGGGTGAGCAGTTCTTC. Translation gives CATSEGYRGEQFF.

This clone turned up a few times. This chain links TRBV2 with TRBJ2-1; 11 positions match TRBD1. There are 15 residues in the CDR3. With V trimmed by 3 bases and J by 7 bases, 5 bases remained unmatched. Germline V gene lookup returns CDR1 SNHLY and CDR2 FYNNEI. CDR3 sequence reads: CASSEDRGRGNEQFF. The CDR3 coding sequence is TGTGCCAGCAGTGAGGACAGGGGGCGCGGTAATGAGCAGTTCTTC.

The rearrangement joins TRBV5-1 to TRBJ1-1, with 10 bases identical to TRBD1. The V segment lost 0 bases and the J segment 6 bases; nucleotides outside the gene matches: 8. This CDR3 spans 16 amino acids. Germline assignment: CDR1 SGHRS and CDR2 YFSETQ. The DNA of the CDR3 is TGCGCCAGCAGCTTGGCCCCGGGACAGGGGTATTCTGAAGCTTTCTTT. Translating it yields CASSLAPGQGYSEAFF.

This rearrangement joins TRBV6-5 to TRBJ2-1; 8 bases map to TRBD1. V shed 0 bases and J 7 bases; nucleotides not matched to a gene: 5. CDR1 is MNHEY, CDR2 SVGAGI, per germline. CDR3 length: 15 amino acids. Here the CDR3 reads CASSYSIQGVNEQFF. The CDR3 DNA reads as TGTGCCAGCAGTTACTCGATACAGGGGGTGAATGAGCAGTTCTTC.

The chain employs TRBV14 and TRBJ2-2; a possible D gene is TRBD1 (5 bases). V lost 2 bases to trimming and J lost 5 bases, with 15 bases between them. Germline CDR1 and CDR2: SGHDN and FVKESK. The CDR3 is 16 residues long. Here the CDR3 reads CASSQTKGKGTGELFF. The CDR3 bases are TGTGCCAGCAGCCAAACCAAGGGGAAAGGGACCGGGGAGCTGTTTTTT.

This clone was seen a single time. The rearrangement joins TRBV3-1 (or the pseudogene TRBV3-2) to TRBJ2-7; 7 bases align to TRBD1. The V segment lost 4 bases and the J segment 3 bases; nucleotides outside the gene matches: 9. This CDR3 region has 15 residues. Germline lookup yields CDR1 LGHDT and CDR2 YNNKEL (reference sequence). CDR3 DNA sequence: TGTGCCAGCAGCCGGCGCTGGACAGGACTCTACGAGCAGTACTTC. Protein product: CASSRRWTGLYEQYF.

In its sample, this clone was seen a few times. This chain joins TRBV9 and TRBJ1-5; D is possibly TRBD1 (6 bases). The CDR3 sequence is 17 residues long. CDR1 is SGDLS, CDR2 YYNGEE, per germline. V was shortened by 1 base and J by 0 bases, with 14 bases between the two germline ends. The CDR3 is CASSVKTGRYSNQPQHF. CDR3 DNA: TGTGCCAGCAGCGTAAAAACAGGGCGATATAGCAATCAGCCCCAGCATTTT.

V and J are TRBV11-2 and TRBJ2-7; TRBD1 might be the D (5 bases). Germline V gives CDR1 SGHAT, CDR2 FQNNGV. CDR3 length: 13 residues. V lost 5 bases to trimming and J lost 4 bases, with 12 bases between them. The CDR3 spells CASSDTHRYEQYF. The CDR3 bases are TGTGCCAGCAGCGATACCCACAGGTACGAGCAGTACTTC.

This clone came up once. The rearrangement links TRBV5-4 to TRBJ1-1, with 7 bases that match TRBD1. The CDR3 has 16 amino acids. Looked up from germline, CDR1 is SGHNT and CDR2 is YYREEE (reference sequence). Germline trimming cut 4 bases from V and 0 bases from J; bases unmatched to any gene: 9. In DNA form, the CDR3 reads TGTGCCAGCAGCCCGGGACAGTTCTACATGAACACTGAAGCTTTCTTT. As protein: CASSPGQFYMNTEAFF. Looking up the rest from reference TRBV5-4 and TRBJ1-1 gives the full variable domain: ETGVTQSPTHLIKTRGQQVTLRCSSQSGHNTVSWYQQALGQGPQFIFQYYREEENGRGNFPPRFSGLQFPNYSSELNVNALELDDSALYLCASSPGQFYMNTEAFFGQGTRLTVV.

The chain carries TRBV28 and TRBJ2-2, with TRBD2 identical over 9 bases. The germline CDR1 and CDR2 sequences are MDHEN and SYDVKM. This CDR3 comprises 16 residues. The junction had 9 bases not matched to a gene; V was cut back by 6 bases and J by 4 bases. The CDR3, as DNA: TGTGCCAGCAGCCCGTATAGCGGGAGTGCCACCGGGGAGCTGTTTTTT. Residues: CASSPYSGSATGELFF.

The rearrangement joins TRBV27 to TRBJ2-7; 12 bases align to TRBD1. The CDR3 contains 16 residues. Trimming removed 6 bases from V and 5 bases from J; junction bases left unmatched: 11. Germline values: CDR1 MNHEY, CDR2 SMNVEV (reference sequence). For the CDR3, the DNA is TGTGCCAGCAGCGGGACAGGGGGCGCGAATGTCCACGAGCAGTACTTC. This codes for CASSGTGGANVHEQYF.

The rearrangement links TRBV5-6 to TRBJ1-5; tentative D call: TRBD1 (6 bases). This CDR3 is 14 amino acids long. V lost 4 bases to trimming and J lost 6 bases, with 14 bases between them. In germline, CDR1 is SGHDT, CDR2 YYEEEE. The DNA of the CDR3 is TGTGCCAGCAGCCGCGGACAGTTCGCTCAGCCCCAGCATTTT. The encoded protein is CASSRGQFAQPQHF. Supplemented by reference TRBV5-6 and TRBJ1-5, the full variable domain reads DAGVTQSPTHLIKTRGQQVTLRCSPKSGHDTVSWYQQALGQGPQFIFQYYEEEERQRGNFPDRFSGHQFPNYSSELNVNALLLGDSALYLCASSRGQFAQPQHFGDGTRLSIL.

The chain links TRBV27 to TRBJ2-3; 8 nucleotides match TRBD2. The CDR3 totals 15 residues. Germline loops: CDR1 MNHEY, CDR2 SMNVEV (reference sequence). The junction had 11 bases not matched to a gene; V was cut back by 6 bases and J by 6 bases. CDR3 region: CASRGGAGVSDTQYF. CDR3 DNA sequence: TGTGCCAGCAGAGGCGGAGCGGGAGTCTCTGATACGCAGTATTTT.

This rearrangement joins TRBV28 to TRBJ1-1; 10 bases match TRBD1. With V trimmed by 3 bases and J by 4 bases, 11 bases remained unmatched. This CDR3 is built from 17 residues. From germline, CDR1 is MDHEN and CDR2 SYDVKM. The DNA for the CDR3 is TGTGCCAGCAGTTTTTCGGGACAGGGGTTTAGGGGCACTGAAGCTTTCTTT. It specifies CASSFSGQGFRGTEAFF.

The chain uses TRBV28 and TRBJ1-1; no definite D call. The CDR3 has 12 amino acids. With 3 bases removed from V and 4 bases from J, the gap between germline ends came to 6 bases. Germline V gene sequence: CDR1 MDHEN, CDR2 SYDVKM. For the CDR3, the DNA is TGTGCCAGCAGTTTTGAGAGCACTGAAGCTTTCTTT. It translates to CASSFESTEAFF.

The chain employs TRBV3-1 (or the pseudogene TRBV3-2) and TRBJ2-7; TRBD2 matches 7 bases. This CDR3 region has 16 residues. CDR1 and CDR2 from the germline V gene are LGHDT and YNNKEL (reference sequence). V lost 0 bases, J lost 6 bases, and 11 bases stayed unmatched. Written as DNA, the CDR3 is TGTGCCAGCAGCCAAGATAGGCGGGGGAGGTTTGGCGAGCAGTACTTC. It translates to CASSQDRRGRFGEQYF.

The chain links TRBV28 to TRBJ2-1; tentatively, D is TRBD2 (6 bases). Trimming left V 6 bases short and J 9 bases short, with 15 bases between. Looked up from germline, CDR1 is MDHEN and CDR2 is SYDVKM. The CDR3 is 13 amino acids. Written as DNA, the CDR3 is TGTGCCAGCAGACGGGAGATCGAGGGTGAGCAGTTCTTC. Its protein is CASRREIEGEQFF.